This T cell receptor beta chain stems from a study of blood T cells in healthy people across ages. Study results and caveats: Unsorted PBMC material precluded a definitive naive versus antigen-experienced comparison.

This clonotype showed up just a few times. The antigen is undetermined. Whenever a sample was processed, at least 6 million PBMCs were isolated. Per individual sample, total RNA of at least 5 micrograms was extracted. PCR was performed a second time for about 7 to 12 cycles using a sample-barcoded 5' primer and a J-beta primer mix. TCRdb reprocessed the 5' RACE reads via MiXCR and lists one record per CDR3 protein. This sample has hundreds of thousands of distinct CDR3 sequences, with 27% found just once. Germline V gene data show CDR1 as SGHTA and CDR2 as FQGNSA. This CDR3 spans 16 amino acids. V shed 6 bases and J shed 2 bases, with 18 bases lying between them.

What was sequenced was blood. The gene calls are TRBV7-2 and TRBJ2-3, with TRBD2 as a possible D gene (6 bases). This clonotype originated in a woman in her sixties or seventies in good health. The CDR3 region is CASRTTSTRLTDTQYF. In DNA, the CDR3 is TGTGCCAGCAGAACCACTAGCACCCGTCTCACAGATACGCAGTATTTT.